A few counts support the clone carrying this T cell receptor (beta chain). Its antigen remains unknown. The data were taken from a study of T cells in Graves' hyperthyroidism and ophthalmopathy. This CDR3 spans 15 amino acids. The ends lost 3 bases at V and 5 bases at J; junction bases unmatched: 4. Germline V gene data show CDR1 as ENHRY and CDR2 as SYGVKD. Study-wide points: The model forecast ophthalmopathy, anticipating it by a median about six months before onset.

Amplification of TCR beta CDR3 regions used RNA as the template. During a first-round RT-PCR of the TCR CDR3, the HTBI primer set was used. A single record per CDR3 protein comes from TCRdb applying MiXCR to the multiplex PCR reads. The sample yields under 350,000 distinct CDR3 sequences, 13% seen once. In making diagnoses, clinical symptoms, serum thyroxine and TRAb, thyroid ultrasound and orbital computed tomography were all used. This TCR was sampled from a woman younger than 45 with Graves' hyperthyroidism that later progressed to Graves' ophthalmopathy. V usage is TRBV10-3 and J usage is TRBJ2-2; TRBD1 matches at 9 bases. The specimen was blood. CDR3 DNA: TGTGCCATCAGTGAAGGACAGGGGAGAACCGGGGAGCTGTTTTTT. This codes for CAISEGQGRTGELFF.